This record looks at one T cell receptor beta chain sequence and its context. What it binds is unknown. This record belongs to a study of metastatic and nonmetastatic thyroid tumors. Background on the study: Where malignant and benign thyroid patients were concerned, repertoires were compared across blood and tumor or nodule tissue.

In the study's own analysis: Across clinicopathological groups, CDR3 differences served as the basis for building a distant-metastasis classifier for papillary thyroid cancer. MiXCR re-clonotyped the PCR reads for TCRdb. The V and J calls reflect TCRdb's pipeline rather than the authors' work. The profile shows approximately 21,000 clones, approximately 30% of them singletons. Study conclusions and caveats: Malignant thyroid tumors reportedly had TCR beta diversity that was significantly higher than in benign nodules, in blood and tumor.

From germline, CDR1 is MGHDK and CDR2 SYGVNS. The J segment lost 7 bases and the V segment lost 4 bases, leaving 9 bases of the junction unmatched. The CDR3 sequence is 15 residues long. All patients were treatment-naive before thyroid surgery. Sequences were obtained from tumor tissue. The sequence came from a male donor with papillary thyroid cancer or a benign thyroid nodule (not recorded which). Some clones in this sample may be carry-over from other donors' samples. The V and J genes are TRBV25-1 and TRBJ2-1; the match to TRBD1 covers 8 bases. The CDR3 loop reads CASSANLYRGNEQFF. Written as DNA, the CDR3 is TGTGCCAGCAGTGCTAATTTGTACAGGGGGAATGAGCAGTTCTTC.